This record looks at one T cell receptor beta chain sequence and its context. This sample is part of a study of cytotoxic CD8 clonotypes in ibrutinib-treated CLL. Study background: On average, fewer than 95,000 productive rearrangements and approximately 250,000 productive templates per sample.

Assay: immunoSEQ multiplex PCR; the TCRdb copy retains only in-frame clones and omits some. Counted here are 330,000 or so clones, about 64% occurring once; the ten biggest clones make up roughly 6%. The CDR3 spans 15 residues. Trimming shortened V by 6 bases and J by 5 bases, and 20 bases separated the two germline ends. Germline-derived CDR1 and CDR2 are LNHDA and SQIVND (reference sequence). The chain joins TRBV19 to TRBJ2-7, with D possibly matching TRBD1 (5 bases). Material: PBMCs, obtained after 36 months of ibrutinib treatment. The clonotype originates from a human donor with chronic lymphocytic leukemia. In DNA, the CDR3 is TGTGCCAGTAGCCCGACAGTTTCCTCGTGGGACGAGCAGTACTTC. This gives the protein CASSPTVSSWDEQYF.